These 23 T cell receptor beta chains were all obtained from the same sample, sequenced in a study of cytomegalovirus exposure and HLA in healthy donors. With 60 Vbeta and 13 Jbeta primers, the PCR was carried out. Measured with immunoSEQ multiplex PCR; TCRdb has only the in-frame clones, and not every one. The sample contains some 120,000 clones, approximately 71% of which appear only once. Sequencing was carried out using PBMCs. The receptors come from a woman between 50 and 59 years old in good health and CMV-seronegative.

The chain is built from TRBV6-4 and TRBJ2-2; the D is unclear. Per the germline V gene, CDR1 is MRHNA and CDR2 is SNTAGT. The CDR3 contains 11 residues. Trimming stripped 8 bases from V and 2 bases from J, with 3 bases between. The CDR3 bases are TGTGCCAGCTCAAACACCGGGGAGCTGTTTTTT. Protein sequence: CASSNTGELFF.

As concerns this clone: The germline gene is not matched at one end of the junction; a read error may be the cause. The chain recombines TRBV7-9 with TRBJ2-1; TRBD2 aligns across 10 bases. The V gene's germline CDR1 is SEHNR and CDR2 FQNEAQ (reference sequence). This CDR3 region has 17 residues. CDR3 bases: TGTTCCAGCAGCCCCCCTTTCCTAGCGGGAGTGTTGAATGAGCAGTTCTTC. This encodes CSSSPPFLAGVLNEQFF.

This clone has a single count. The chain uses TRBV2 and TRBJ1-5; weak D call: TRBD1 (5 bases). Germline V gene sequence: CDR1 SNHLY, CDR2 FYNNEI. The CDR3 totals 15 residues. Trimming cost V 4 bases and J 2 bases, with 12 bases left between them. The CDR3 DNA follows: TGTGCCAGCAGTGGCACAGGTTGGGGCAATCAGCCCCAGCATTTT. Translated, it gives CASSGTGWGNQPQHF.

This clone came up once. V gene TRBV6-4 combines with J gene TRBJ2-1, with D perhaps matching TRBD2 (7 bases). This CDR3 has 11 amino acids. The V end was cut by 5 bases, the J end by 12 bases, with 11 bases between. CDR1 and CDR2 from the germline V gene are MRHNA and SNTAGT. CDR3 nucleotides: TGTGCCAGCAGTTCTGGGGGGGCGCAGTTCTTC. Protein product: CASSSGGAQFF.

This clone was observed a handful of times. The CDR3 spells CASSLGSSGIGFLYEQYF. CDR3 DNA: TGTGCCAGCAGCTTAGGGTCTAGCGGGATTGGATTTTTATACGAGCAGTACTTC. The chain carries TRBV7-9 and TRBJ2-7; the match to TRBD2 covers 9 bases. CDR3 length: 18 residues. V trimming: 1 base; J trimming: 4 bases; junction bases outside the gene matches: 14. The germline gives CDR1 SEHNR, CDR2 FQNEAQ (reference sequence).

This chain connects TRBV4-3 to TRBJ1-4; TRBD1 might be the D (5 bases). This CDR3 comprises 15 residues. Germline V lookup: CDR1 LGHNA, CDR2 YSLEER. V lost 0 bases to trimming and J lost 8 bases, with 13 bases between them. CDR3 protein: CASSQDLGGAEKLFF. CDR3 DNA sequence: TGCGCCAGCAGCCAAGATCTCGGGGGAGCCGAAAAACTGTTTTTT.

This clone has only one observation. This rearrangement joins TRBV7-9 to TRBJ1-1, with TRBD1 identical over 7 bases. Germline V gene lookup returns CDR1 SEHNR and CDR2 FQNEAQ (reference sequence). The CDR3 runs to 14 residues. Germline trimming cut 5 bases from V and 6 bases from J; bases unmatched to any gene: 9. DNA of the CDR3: TGTGCCAGCAGCCGAACTACAGGGGTTCCTGAAGCTTTCTTT. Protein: CASSRTTGVPEAFF.

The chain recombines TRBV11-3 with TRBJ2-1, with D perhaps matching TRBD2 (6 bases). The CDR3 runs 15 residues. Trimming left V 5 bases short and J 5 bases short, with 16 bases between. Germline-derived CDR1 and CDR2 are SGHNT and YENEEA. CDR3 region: CASSHRLGGNNEQFF. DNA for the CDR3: TGTGCCAGCAGCCACAGACTAGGCGGTAACAATGAGCAGTTCTTC.

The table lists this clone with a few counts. CDR3 in amino acids: CASSLERGISGANVLTF. The DNA of the CDR3 is TGTGCCAGCAGCTTGGAGCGGGGCATCTCTGGGGCCAACGTCCTGACTTTC. The rearrangement uses TRBV5-8 and TRBJ2-6; 7 nucleotides match TRBD2. The germline CDR1 and CDR2 sequences are SGHTS and YDEGEE. CDR3 length: 17 residues. Losses at the gene ends were 0 bases for V and 0 bases for J; bases not matched to a gene: 3. Full variable domain (outside the CDR3, taken from reference TRBV5-8 and TRBJ2-6): EAGVTQSPTHLIKTRGQQATLRCSPISGHTSVYWYQQALGLGLQFLLWYDEGEERNRGNFPPRFSGRQFPNYSSELNVNALELEDSALYLCASSLERGISGANVLTFGAGSRLTVL.

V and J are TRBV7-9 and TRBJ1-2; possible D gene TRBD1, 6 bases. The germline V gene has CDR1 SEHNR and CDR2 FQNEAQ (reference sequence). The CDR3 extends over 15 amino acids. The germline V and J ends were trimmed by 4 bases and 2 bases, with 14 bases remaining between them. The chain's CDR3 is CASSSGTTFNYGYTF. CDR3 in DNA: TGTGCCAGCAGCTCGGGGACAACTTTCAACTATGGCTACACCTTC.

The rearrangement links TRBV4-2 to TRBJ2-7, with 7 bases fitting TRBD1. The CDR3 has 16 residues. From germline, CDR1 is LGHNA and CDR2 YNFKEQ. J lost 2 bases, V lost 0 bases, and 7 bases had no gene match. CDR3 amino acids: CASSQDPRGQPYEQYF. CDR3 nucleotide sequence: TGTGCCAGCAGCCAAGACCCCCGGGGACAGCCCTACGAGCAGTACTTC.

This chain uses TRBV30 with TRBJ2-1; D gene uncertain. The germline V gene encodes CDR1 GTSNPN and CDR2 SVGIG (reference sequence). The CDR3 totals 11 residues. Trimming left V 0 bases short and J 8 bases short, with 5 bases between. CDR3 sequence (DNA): TGTGCCTGGAGTGTAATAGATGAGCAGTTCTTC. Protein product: CAWSVIDEQFF.

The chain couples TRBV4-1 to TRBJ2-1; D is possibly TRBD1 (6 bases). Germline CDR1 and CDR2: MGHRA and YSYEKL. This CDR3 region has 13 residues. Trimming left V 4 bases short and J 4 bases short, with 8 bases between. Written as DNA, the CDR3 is TGCGCCAGCAGCCTACAGGGTTACAATGAGCAGTTCTTC. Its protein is CASSLQGYNEQFF.

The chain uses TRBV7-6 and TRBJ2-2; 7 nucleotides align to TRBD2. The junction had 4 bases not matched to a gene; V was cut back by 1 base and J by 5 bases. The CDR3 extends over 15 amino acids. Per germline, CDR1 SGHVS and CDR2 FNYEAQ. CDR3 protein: CASSLVQGGTGELFF. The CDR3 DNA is TGTGCCAGCAGCTTAGTTCAGGGAGGGACCGGGGAGCTGTTTTTT.

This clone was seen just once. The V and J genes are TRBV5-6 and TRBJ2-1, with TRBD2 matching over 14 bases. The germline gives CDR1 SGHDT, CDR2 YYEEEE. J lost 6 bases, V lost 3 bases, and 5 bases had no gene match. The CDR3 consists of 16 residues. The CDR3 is CASSSGTSGRGNEQFF. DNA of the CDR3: TGTGCCAGCAGCTCGGGGACTAGCGGGAGAGGCAATGAGCAGTTCTTC. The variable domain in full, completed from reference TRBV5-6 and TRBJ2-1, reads DAGVTQSPTHLIKTRGQQVTLRCSPKSGHDTVSWYQQALGQGPQFIFQYYEEEERQRGNFPDRFSGHQFPNYSSELNVNALLLGDSALYLCASSSGTSGRGNEQFFGPGTRLTVL.

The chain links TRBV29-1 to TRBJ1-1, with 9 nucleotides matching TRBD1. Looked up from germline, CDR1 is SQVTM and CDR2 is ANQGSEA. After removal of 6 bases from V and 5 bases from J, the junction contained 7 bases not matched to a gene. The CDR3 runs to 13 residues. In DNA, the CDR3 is TGCAGCGTCTGGGACAGGGACACTACTGAAGCTTTCTTT. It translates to CSVWDRDTTEAFF.

The CDR3 DNA sequence: TGTGCCAGCAGTCCGTTAACAGATGCTAACACTGAAGCTTTCTTT. Amino acids: CASSPLTDANTEAFF. J is TRBJ1-1 and V is TRBV6-5, with no clear D. Germline-derived CDR1 and CDR2 are MNHEY and SVGAGI. V was trimmed by 5 bases and J by 2 bases, leaving 15 bases between them. CDR3 length: 15 residues.

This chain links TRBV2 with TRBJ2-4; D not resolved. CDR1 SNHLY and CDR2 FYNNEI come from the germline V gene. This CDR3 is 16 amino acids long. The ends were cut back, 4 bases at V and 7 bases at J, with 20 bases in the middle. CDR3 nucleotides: TGTGCCAGCAGTGGTTTTCAGTACTACCAAAGCAACATTCAGTACTTC. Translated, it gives CASSGFQYYQSNIQYF. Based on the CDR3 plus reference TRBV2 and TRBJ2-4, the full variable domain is EPEVTQTPSHQVTQMGQEVILRCVPISNHLYFYWYRQILGQKVEFLVSFYNNEISEKSEIFDDQFSVERPDGSNFTLKIRSTKLEDSAMYFCASSGFQYYQSNIQYFGAGTRLSVL.

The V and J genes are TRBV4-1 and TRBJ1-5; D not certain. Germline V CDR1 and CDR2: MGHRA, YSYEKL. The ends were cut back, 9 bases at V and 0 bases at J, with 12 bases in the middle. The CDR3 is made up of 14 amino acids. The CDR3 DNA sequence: TGCGCCAGATGGAGGGCGTATAGCAATCAGCCCCAGCATTTT. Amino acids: CARWRAYSNQPQHF.

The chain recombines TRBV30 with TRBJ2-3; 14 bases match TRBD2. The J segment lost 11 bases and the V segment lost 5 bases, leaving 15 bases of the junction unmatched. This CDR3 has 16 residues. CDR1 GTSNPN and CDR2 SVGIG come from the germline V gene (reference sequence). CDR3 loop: CAWGPGLAGASPWQYF. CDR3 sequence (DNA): TGTGCCTGGGGCCCGGGACTAGCGGGAGCGAGCCCCTGGCAGTATTTT.

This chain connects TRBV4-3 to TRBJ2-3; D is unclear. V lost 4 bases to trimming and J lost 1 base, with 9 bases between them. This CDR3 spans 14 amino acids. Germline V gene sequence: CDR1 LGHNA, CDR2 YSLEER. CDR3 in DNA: TGCGCCAGCAGCCGCACTTTCGGCACAGATACGCAGTATTTT. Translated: CASSRTFGTDTQYF.

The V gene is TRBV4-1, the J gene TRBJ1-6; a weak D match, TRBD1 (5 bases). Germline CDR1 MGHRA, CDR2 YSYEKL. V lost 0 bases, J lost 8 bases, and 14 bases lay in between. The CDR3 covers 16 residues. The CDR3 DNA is TGCGCCAGCAGCCAAGAACTCGGCGGGGCATATTCACCCCTCCACTTT. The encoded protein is CASSQELGGAYSPLHF.

The DNA for the CDR3 is TGTGCCAGCAAGCTAGACCAGGGAATTTACAATGAGCAGTTCTTC. Translating gives CASKLDQGIYNEQFF. This rearrangement joins TRBV6-5 to TRBJ2-1; weak D call: TRBD1 (5 bases). The V end was cut by 7 bases, the J end by 4 bases, with 17 bases between. The germline V gene has CDR1 MNHEY and CDR2 SVGAGI. This CDR3 has 15 residues.